This T cell receptor (beta chain) was retrieved from a study of blood T cell repertoires in COVID-19. Across the study: There were acute and convalescent COVID-19 samples, and they came from the United States, Italy and Spain.

In the authors' methods: Amplifying reference gene primers gave estimates of nucleated cell counts. Assay: immunoSEQ multiplex PCR; the TCRdb copy retains only in-frame clones and omits some. V and J calls and clone size are as listed in that table; D and trimming were resolved from the DNA. The table records a few hundred thousand clones, roughly 90% of them present only once. V shed 3 bases and J 2 bases; nucleotides not matched to a gene: 4. The CDR3 totals 15 residues. Germline V CDR1 and CDR2: LGHDT, YNNKEL (reference sequence). This clone was seen a few times. Seattle's cohort entered during active infection and was followed longitudinally.

Material: peripheral blood. The J gene is TRBJ1-2, the V gene TRBV3-1 (or the pseudogene TRBV3-2); 9 bases are a match to TRBD1. This clonotype was obtained from a woman aged 70 to 79 with COVID-19, enrolled during active disease. In DNA, the CDR3 is TGTGCCAGCAGCCACCAACAGGGGGCAAACTATGGCTACACCTTC. This codes for CASSHQQGANYGYTF.